This TCR beta chain is from a study of Ad26.COV2.S vaccination and SARS-CoV-2 variants. Produced via immunoSEQ multiplex PCR; TCRdb's table is partial and in-frame only. The sample includes hundreds of thousands of clones, about 87% of them seen just once. Turning to this clone: The same CDR3 also results from other DNA sequences found in this sample.

Described treatment: around 19 received Ad26.COV2.S at low or high dose, single or two shots; a few received placebo; per-sample allocation not given. Sample collection was performed on day 63 after the first vaccine or placebo injection. This CDR3 is 13 amino acids long. The germline gives CDR1 SGHTA, CDR2 FQGNSA. V gave up 4 bases and J gave up 5 bases, with 9 bases separating them. The material sequenced was peripheral blood, taken in a trial of Ad26.COV2.S vaccine versus placebo. The sequence was collected from a person aged 18-65 years who received the Ad26.COV2.S COVID-19 vaccine or a placebo. The chain has TRBV7-2 and TRBJ1-5; D possibly corresponds to TRBD1 (6 bases). The CDR3 sequence is CASSSRGDQPQHF. In nucleotides, the CDR3 is TGTGCCAGCAGCTCCAGGGGTGATCAGCCCCAGCATTTT.